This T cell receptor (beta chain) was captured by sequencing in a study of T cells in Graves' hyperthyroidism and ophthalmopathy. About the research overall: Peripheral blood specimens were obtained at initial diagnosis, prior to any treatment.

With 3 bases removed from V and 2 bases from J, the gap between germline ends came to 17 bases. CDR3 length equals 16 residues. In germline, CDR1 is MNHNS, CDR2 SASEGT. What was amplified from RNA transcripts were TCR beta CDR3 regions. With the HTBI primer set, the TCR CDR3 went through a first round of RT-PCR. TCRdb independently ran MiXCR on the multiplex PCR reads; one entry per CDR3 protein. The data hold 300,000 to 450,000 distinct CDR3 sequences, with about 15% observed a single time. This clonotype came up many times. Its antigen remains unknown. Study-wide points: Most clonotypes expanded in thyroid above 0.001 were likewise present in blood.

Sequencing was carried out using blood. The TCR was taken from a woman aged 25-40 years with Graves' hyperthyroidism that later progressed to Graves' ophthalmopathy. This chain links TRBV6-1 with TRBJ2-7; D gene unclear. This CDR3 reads CASSDFMLGLTYEQYF. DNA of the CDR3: TGTGCCAGCAGTGATTTTATGTTAGGGTTGACCTACGAGCAGTACTTC.